A selection of T cell receptor beta chains follows, all from one sample in a study of beta chain features in type 1 diabetes. TCRdb's copy holds only in-frame clones and misses some; the assay was immunoSEQ multiplex PCR. Altogether 250,000 to 300,000 clones are present, around 22% being singletons, with the ten largest covering about 0.011%. The sample comprised naive CD4+ T cells from blood. The source is a woman aged 25 to 45 with type 1 diabetes. The CDR3 runs from the conserved cysteine through the conserved F or W. Fields, in order: J gene, V gene, D gene, clone size, CDR3 protein, CDR3 DNA. D genes are given only for firm matches. The size entry is marked missing in some rows and otherwise reads once, few, many or a size class.

j_gene: TRBJ2-7; v_gene: TRBV7-9; d_gene: TRBD1; abundance: NA; CDR3aa: CASSLDRTGSYEQYF; CDR3nt: TGTGCCAGCAGCTTAGATAGGACAGGTTCCTACGAGCAGTACTTC
j_gene: TRBJ2-2; v_gene: TRBV5-4; d_gene: TRBD1; abundance: NA; CDR3aa: CASSHDRGGELFF; CDR3nt: TGTGCCAGCAGCCACGACAGGGGCGGGGAGCTGTTTTTT
j_gene: TRBJ1-1; v_gene: TRBV29-1; d_gene: NA; abundance: few; CDR3aa: CSVDQTGNTEAFF; CDR3nt: TGCAGCGTTGACCAGACAGGGAACACTGAAGCTTTCTTT
j_gene: TRBJ2-1; v_gene: TRBV5-1; d_gene: TRBD2; abundance: NA; CDR3aa: CASSPASGRATVSSYNEQFF; CDR3nt: TGCGCCAGCAGCCCCGCTAGCGGGAGGGCCACCGTGAGCTCCTACAATGAGCAGTTCTTC
j_gene: TRBJ2-1; v_gene: TRBV2; d_gene: TRBD2; abundance: NA; CDR3aa: CASSRTSGTYNEQFF; CDR3nt: TGTGCCAGCAGTCGGACTAGCGGGACCTACAATGAGCAGTTCTTC
j_gene: TRBJ2-1; v_gene: TRBV7-2; d_gene: TRBD1; abundance: NA; CDR3aa: CASSRGQGGSYNEQFF; CDR3nt: TGTGCCAGCAGCAGGGGACAGGGTGGGTCCTACAATGAGCAGTTCTTC
j_gene: TRBJ1-1; v_gene: TRBV25-1; d_gene: TRBD1; abundance: NA; CDR3aa: CASSEYGGTENTEAFF; CDR3nt: TGTGCCAGCAGTGAATATGGAGGGACAGAGAACACTGAAGCTTTCTTT
j_gene: TRBJ2-1; v_gene: TRBV7-2; d_gene: TRBD2; abundance: NA; CDR3aa: CASSPTSGNYNEQFF; CDR3nt: TGTGCCAGCAGCCCTACTAGCGGGAACTACAATGAGCAGTTCTTC
j_gene: TRBJ1-1; v_gene: TRBV30; d_gene: NA; abundance: NA; CDR3aa: CAWEPGHWNTEAFF; CDR3nt: TGTGCCTGGGAACCGGGACACTGGAACACTGAAGCTTTCTTT
j_gene: TRBJ1-1; v_gene: TRBV29-1; d_gene: NA; abundance: NA; CDR3aa: CSATPITGHGAFF; CDR3nt: TGCAGTGCCACTCCCATTACGGGACACGGAGCTTTCTTT
j_gene: TRBJ1-2; v_gene: TRBV6-5; d_gene: NA; abundance: few; CDR3aa: CASTGVYGYTF; CDR3nt: TGTGCCAGCACAGGGGTCTATGGCTACACCTTC
j_gene: TRBJ1-5; v_gene: TRBV16; d_gene: TRBD1; abundance: NA; CDR3aa: CASSQRGQNQPQHF; CDR3nt: TGTGCCAGCAGCCAACGGGGACAGAATCAGCCCCAGCATTTT
j_gene: TRBJ2-1; v_gene: TRBV30; d_gene: TRBD2; abundance: NA; CDR3aa: CAWSSGSNEQFF; CDR3nt: TGTGCCTGGTCTAGCGGGAGTAATGAGCAGTTCTTC
j_gene: TRBJ2-7; v_gene: TRBV6-6; d_gene: TRBD2; abundance: NA; CDR3aa: CASSPIAGSYEQYF; CDR3nt: TGTGCCAGCAGTCCTATAGCGGGGTCCTACGAGCAGTACTTC
j_gene: TRBJ2-1; v_gene: TRBV6-5; d_gene: TRBD1; abundance: few; CDR3aa: CASSSRQGTYNEQFF; CDR3nt: TGTGCCAGCAGCTCGCGACAGGGAACCTACAATGAGCAGTTCTTC
j_gene: TRBJ2-3; v_gene: TRBV5-1; d_gene: TRBD1; abundance: NA; CDR3aa: CASSRTGPDTQYF; CDR3nt: TGCGCCAGCAGCAGGACAGGGCCAGATACGCAGTATTTT